This entry concerns a single TCR beta chain. Its antigen remains unknown. These data originate in a study of neurological immune-mediated disorders. The study, taken as a whole, reports: No sharing of CDR3 amino acid sequences was observed among expanded clones across subjects, suggesting private repertoires in all groups.

Germline V CDR1 and CDR2: SNHLY, FYNNEI. Trimming removed 6 bases from V and 0 bases from J, with 16 bases in between. This CDR3 has 16 amino acids. One entry per CDR3 protein, called by TCRdb with MiXCR from the 5' RACE reads. The sample has about 66,000 distinct CDR3 sequences, approximately 4.1% seen once. This clonotype originated in a man aged 25 to 45 with multiple sclerosis. Sequencing was carried out using PBMCs. V usage is TRBV2 and J usage is TRBJ2-3; D perhaps matches TRBD1 (5 bases). CDR3 loop: CASRLQGTRSTDTQYF. CDR3 DNA sequence: TGTGCCAGCAGATTGCAGGGTACGAGGAGCACAGATACGCAGTATTTT.